The 7 T cell receptor beta chains below all came from one sample that was sequenced in a study of T cells in Graves' hyperthyroidism and ophthalmopathy. Amplification of TCR beta CDR3 regions used RNA as the template. An initial round of RT-PCR targeting the TCR CDR3 relied on the HTBI primer set. TCRdb recomputed calls from the multiplex PCR reads with MiXCR, one row per CDR3 protein. The repertoire holds 340,000 or so distinct CDR3 sequences, with around 16% as singletons. Material: blood. These TCRs come from a man younger than 40 with Graves' hyperthyroidism.

This clonotype was found many times. The chain joins TRBV20-1 to TRBJ1-5; the D is unclear. The CDR3 is 12 amino acids. From germline, CDR1 is DFQATT and CDR2 SNEGSKA (reference sequence). V was shortened by 3 bases and J by 3 bases, with 6 bases between the two germline ends. The CDR3 bases are TGCAGTGCTAGTTTCTTCAATCAGCCCCAGCATTTT. Residues: CSASFFNQPQHF.

Ten or more counts support this clonotype. The chain carries TRBV12-3 or TRBV12-4 and TRBJ1-5; D is unclear. The CDR3 has 14 amino acids. Trimming took off 3 bases at V and 0 bases at J, with 6 bases between the two ends. The CDR3 bases are TGTGCCAGCAGTTTCACGGATAGCAATCAGCCCCAGCATTTT. Protein product: CASSFTDSNQPQHF.

This clonotype was seen only a few times. This chain uses TRBV7-9 with TRBJ2-2; the D gene could be TRBD1 or TRBD2 (5 bases each). Trimming shortened V by 3 bases and J by 4 bases, and 12 bases separated the two germline ends. The CDR3 is made up of 15 amino acids. The germline V gene encodes CDR1 SEHNR and CDR2 FQNEAQ (reference sequence). The CDR3 DNA is TGTGCCAGCAGCTTGTCCGGGGCACTCACCGGGGAGCTGTTTTTT. It yields the protein CASSLSGALTGELFF.

The J gene is TRBJ2-5, the V gene TRBV20-1, with D possibly being TRBD2 (6 bases). The CDR3 runs 15 residues. The V and J ends lost 4 bases and 0 bases respectively, with 15 bases between them. The germline V gene has CDR1 DFQATT and CDR2 SNEGSKA (reference sequence). CDR3 DNA sequence: TGCAGTGCTACCCGGTCGGGAGCGGACCAAGAGACCCAGTACTTC. Its translation is CSATRSGADQETQYF.

CDR3 protein: CASSLRDGGVLNEKLFF. The CDR3, as DNA: TGTGCCAGCAGCTTAAGAGACGGCGGAGTCCTTAATGAAAAACTGTTTTTT. This chain joins TRBV11-2 and TRBJ1-4, with unresolved D. Germline loops: CDR1 SGHAT, CDR2 FQNNGV. The CDR3 is 17 amino acids. Trimming stripped 2 bases from V and 4 bases from J, with 17 bases between.

This clonotype came up many times. The rearrangement joins TRBV7-8 to TRBJ2-1; no clear D gene. Germline V CDR1 and CDR2: SGHVS, FQNEAQ. Trimming pared 3 bases from V and 5 bases from J, leaving 17 bases between. This CDR3 region has 16 residues. CDR3 in amino acids: CASSFAIPARDNEQFF. Written as DNA, the CDR3 is TGTGCCAGCAGCTTCGCAATTCCCGCCCGGGACAATGAGCAGTTCTTC. The full variable domain, in which reference TRBV7-8 and TRBJ2-1 provide the parts outside the CDR3, is GAGVSQSPRYKVAKRGQDVALRCDPISGHVSLFWYQQALGQGPEFLTYFQNEAQLDKSGLPSDRFFAERPEGSVSTLKIQRTQQEDSAVYLCASSFAIPARDNEQFFGPGTRLTVL.

This clonotype occurred many times. The rearrangement joins TRBV5-1 to TRBJ1-2, with D possibly matching TRBD1 (5 bases). The CDR3 totals 16 residues. V gave up 0 bases and J gave up 4 bases, with 16 bases separating them. The germline gives CDR1 SGHRS, CDR2 YFSETQ. The CDR3 coding sequence is TGCGCCAGCAGCTTGGACAGGCCATCTATTCTCTATGGCTACACCTTC. As protein: CASSLDRPSILYGYTF.